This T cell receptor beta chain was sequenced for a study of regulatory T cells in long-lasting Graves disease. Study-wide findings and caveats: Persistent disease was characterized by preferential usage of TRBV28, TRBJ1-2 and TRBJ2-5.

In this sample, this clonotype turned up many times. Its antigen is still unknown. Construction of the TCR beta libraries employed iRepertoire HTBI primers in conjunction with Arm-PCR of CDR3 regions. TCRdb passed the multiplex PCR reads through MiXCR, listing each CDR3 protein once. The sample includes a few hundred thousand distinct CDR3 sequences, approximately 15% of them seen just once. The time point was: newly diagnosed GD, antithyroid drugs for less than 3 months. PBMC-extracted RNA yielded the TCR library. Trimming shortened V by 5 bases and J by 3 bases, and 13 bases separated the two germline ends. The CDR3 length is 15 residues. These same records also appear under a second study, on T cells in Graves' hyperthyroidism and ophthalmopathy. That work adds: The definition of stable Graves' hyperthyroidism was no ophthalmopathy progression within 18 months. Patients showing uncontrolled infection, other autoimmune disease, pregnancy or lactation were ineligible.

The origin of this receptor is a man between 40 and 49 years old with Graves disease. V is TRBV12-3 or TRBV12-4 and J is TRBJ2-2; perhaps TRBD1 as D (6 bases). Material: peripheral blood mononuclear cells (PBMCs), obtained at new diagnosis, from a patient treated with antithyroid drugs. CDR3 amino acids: CASSATRGYTGELFF. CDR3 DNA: TGTGCCAGCAGTGCCACCAGGGGATACACCGGGGAGCTGTTTTTT.